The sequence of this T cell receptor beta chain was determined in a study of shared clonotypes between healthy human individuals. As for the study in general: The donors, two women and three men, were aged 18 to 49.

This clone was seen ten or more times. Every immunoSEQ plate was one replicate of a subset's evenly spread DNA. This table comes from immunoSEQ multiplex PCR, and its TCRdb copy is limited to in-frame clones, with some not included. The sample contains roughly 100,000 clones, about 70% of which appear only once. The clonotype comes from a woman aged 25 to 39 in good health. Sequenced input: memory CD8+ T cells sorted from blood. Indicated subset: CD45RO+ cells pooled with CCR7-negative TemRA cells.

The chain's CDR3 is CASSLGRTYEQYF. CDR3 DNA sequence: TGTGCCAGCAGCTTAGGGAGAACCTACGAGCAGTACTTC. This chain connects TRBV7-8 to TRBJ2-7, with D hard to call. The CDR3 totals 13 residues. Trimming pared 1 base from V and 2 bases from J, leaving 6 bases between. Per the germline V gene, CDR1 is SGHVS and CDR2 is FQNEAQ.